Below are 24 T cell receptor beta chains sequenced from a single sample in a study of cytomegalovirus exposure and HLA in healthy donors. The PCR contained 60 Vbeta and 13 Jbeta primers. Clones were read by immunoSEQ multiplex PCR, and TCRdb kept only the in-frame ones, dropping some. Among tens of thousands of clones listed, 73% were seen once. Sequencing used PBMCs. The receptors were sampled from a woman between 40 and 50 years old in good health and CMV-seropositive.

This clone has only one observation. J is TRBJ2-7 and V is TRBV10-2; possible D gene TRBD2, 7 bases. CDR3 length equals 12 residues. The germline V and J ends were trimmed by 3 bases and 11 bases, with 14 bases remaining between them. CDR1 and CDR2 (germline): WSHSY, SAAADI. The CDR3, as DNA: TGCGCCAGCAGTGACCGCCCGGGGGGCGAGTACTTC. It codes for CASSDRPGGEYF.

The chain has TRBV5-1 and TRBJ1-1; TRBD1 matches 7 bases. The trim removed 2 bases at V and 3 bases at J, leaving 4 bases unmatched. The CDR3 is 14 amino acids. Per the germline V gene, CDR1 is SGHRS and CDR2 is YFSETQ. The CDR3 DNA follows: TGCGCCAGCAGCTTAATAGGACAGGACACTGAAGCTTTCTTT. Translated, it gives CASSLIGQDTEAFF.

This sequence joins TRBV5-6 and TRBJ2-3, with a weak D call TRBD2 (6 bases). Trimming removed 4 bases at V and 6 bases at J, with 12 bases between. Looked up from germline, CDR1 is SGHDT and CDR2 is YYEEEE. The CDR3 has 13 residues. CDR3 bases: TGTGCCAGCAGCCCGAGCGGGCCGGATACGCAGTATTTT. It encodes CASSPSGPDTQYF.

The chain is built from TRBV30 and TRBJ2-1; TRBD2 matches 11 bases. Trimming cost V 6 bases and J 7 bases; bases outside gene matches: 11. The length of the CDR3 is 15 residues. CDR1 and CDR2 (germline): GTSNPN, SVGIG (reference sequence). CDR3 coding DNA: TGTGCCTGCGGGACTAGCGGAGGCCCTACTAATGAGCAGTTCTTC. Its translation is CACGTSGGPTNEQFF.

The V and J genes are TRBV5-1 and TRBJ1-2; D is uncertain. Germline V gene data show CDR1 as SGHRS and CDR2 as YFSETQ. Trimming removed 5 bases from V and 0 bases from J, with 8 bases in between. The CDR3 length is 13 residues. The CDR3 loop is CASREVTNYGYTF. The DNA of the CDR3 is TGCGCCAGCAGAGAGGTTACTAACTATGGCTACACCTTC.

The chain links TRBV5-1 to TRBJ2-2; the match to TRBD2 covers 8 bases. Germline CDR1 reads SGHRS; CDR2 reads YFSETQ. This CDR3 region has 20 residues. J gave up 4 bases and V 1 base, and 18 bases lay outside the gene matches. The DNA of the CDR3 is TGCGCCAGCAGCTTGTACGTGGGGTACGGGAGGGCCCTCAGCACCGGGGAGCTGTTTTTT. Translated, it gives CASSLYVGYGRALSTGELFF.

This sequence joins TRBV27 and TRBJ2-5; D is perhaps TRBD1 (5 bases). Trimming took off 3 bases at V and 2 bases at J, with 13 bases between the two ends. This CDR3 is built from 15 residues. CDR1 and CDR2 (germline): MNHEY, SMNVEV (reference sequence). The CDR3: CASSFSRALQETQYF. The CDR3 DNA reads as TGTGCCAGCAGTTTCTCCAGGGCCCTTCAAGAGACCCAGTACTTC.

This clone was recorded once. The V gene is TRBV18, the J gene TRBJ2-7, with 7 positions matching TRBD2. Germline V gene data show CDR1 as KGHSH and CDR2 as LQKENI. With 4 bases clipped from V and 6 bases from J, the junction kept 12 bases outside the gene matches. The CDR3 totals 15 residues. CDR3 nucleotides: TGTGCCAGCTCACTCCAGACTCACGGGACTACCGAGCAGTACTTC. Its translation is CASSLQTHGTTEQYF.

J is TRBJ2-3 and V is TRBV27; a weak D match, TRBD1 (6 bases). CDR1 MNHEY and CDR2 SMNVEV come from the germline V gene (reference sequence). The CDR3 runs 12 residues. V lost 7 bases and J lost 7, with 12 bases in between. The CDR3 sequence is CASTDRGNTQYF. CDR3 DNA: TGTGCCAGCACCGATAGGGGGAATACGCAGTATTTT.

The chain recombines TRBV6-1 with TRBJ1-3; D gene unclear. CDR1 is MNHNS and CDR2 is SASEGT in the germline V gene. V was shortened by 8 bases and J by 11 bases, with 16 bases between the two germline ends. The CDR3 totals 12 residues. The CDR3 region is CASHGLGGPIYF. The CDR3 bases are TGTGCCAGCCACGGGCTGGGAGGGCCCATATATTTT.

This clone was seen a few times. CDR3 DNA sequence: TGTGCCAGCAGCTATACCCAGGGGACCCTCGGCGAGCAGTACTTC. Amino acid sequence: CASSYTQGTLGEQYF. This chain joins TRBV5-6 and TRBJ2-7; tentatively, D is TRBD1 (6 bases). V was trimmed by 3 bases and J by 6 bases, leaving 19 bases between them. This CDR3 contains 15 residues. The germline V gene encodes CDR1 SGHDT and CDR2 YYEEEE. Full variable domain (rest looked up from reference TRBV5-6 and TRBJ2-7): DAGVTQSPTHLIKTRGQQVTLRCSPKSGHDTVSWYQQALGQGPQFIFQYYEEEERQRGNFPDRFSGHQFPNYSSELNVNALLLGDSALYLCASSYTQGTLGEQYFGPGTRLTVT.

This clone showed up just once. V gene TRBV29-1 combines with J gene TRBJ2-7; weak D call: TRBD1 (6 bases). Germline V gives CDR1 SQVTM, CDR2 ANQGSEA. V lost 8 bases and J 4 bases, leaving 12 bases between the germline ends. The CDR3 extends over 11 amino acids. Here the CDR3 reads CSIGQLYEQYF. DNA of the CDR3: TGCAGCATTGGACAGCTTTACGAGCAGTACTTC.

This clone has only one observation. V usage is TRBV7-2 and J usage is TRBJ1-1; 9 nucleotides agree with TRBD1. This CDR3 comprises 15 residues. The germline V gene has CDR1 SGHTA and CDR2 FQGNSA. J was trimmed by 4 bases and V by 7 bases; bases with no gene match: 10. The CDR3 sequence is CASILTQGAVTEAFF. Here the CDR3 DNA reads TGTGCCAGCATCCTGACACAGGGGGCTGTCACTGAAGCTTTCTTT. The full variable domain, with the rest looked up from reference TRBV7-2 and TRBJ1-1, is GAGVSQSPSNKVTEKGKDVELRCDPISGHTALYWYRQSLGQGLEFLIYFQGNSAPDKSGLPSDRFSAERTGGSVSTLTIQRTQQEDSAVYLCASILTQGAVTEAFFGQGTRLTVV.

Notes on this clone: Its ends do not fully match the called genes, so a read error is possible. In DNA, the CDR3 is TGCGCCAGCAGCTTGGAGGGACTCAGTAAGGTCTTC. It is translated as CASSLEGLSKVF. The chain is built from TRBV5-1 and TRBJ2-1, with D perhaps TRBD2 (6 bases). Germline V gene sequence: CDR1 SGHRS, CDR2 YFSETQ. This CDR3 comprises 12 residues.

The CDR3 region is CASEATGYSGNTIYF. DNA of the CDR3: TGCGCCAGCGAGGCGACAGGTTACTCTGGAAACACCATATATTTT. The V and J genes are TRBV4-1 and TRBJ1-3, with a tentative D call TRBD1 (6 bases). The CDR3 has 15 residues. Germline CDR1 is MGHRA and CDR2 is YSYEKL. Trimming stripped 8 bases from V and 0 bases from J, with 14 bases between.

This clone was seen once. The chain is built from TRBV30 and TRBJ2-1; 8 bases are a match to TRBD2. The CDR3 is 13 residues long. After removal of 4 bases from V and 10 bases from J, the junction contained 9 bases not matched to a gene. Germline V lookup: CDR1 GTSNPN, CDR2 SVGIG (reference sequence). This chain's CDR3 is CAWISAGGREQFF. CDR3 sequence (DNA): TGTGCCTGGATTTCGGCGGGGGGTCGGGAGCAGTTCTTC.

CDR3 in amino acids: CASSQDIWTEMDQPQHF. CDR3 nucleotides: TGCGCCAGCAGCCAAGATATTTGGACAGAAATGGATCAGCCCCAGCATTTT. The chain uses TRBV4-3 and TRBJ1-5; the D gene is possibly TRBD1 (6 bases). Trimming removed 0 bases from V and 5 bases from J, with 17 bases in between. Germline V gives CDR1 LGHNA, CDR2 YSLEER. CDR3 length equals 17 residues.

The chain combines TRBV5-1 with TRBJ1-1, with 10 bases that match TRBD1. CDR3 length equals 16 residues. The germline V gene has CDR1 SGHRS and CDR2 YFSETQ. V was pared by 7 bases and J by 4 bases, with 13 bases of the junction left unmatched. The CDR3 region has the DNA TGCGCCAGCTTCGAAGGGACAGGGGCTCGCGGCACTGAAGCTTTCTTT. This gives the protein CASFEGTGARGTEAFF.

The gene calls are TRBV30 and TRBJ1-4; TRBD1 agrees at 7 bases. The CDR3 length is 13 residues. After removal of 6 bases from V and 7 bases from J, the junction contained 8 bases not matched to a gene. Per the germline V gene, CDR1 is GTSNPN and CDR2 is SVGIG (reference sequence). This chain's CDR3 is CACTRGVAEKLFF. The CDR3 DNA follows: TGTGCCTGTACCAGGGGGGTGGCTGAAAAACTGTTTTTT.

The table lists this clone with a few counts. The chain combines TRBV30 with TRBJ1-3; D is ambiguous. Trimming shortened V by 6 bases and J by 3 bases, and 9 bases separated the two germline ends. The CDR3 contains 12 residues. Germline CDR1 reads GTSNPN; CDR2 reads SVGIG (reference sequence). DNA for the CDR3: TGTGCCTGCCTCGCACATGGAAACACCATATATTTT. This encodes CACLAHGNTIYF.

The CDR3 sequence: CASSITTGTGQPQHF. CDR3 DNA: TGTGCCAGCAGTATTACCACAGGGACAGGTCAGCCCCAGCATTTT. The chain is built from TRBV6-5 and TRBJ1-5, with 8 bases identical to TRBD1. This CDR3 comprises 15 residues. Germline loops: CDR1 MNHEY, CDR2 SVGAGI. Trimming took 5 bases from V and 6 from J; bases not matched to a gene: 9.

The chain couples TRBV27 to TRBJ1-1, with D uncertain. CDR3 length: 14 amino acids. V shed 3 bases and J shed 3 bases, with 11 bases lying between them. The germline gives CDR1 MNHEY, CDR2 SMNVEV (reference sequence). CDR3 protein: CASSFQSGDTEAFF. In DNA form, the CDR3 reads TGTGCCAGCAGTTTTCAGTCCGGGGACACTGAAGCTTTCTTT.

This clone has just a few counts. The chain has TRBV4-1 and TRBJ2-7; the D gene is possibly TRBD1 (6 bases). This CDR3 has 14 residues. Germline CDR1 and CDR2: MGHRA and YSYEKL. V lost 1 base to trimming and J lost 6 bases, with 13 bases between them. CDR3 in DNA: TGCGCCAGCAGCCAAGGGATTAGAGGGGGCGAGCAGTACTTC. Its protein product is CASSQGIRGGEQYF.

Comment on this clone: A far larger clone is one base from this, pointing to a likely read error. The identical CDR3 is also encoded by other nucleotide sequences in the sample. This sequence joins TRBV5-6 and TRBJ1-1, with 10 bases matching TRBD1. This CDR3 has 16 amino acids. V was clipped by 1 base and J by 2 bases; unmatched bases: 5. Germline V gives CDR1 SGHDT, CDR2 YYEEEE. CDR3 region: CASSLFRTGGNTEAFF. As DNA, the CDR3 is TGTGCCAGCAGCTTGTTCAGGACAGGGGGTAACACTGAAGCTTTCTTT.